The source of this TCR beta chain is a study of PD-1 blockade in mismatch repair-deficient tumors. Profiling relied on immunoSEQ multiplex PCR, and the TCRdb table lists in-frame clones only, not all of them. The table has roughly 48,000 clones, approximately 80% seen once. CDR1 is SGHRS, CDR2 YFSETQ, per germline. The CDR3 contains 15 residues. V shed 3 bases and J 3 bases; nucleotides not matched to a gene: 8. The specimen was PBMCs, collected before pembrolizumab treatment. V usage is TRBV5-1 and J usage is TRBJ1-1; TRBD1 matches 7 bases. The TCR comes from an adult with mismatch repair-deficient cancer. The CDR3 DNA reads as TGCGCCAGCAGCTCAAACAGGGGCTGGGACACTGAAGCTTTCTTT. Translation: CASSSNRGWDTEAFF.